These T cell receptor beta chains were read from a single sample in a study of blood T cell repertoires in COVID-19. Sequenced by immunoSEQ multiplex PCR; TCRdb stores in-frame clones only, minus some. Of approximately 40,000 clones listed, 84% are singletons. Sequencing was performed on peripheral blood. Source of these receptors: a human donor in a cohort sampled during active COVID-19. CDR3s include the opening cysteine and the closing phenylalanine or tryptophan. Each record gives: V gene, clone size, D gene, J gene, CDR3 protein, CDR3 DNA. D genes are given only for firm matches. Clone size appears in some rows only: once, few, many, or a class for an expanded clone.

v_call: TRBV9; clone_size: NA; d_call: TRBD1; j_call: TRBJ2-7; cdr3_aa: CASSVSWDSYEQYF; cdr3_nt: TGTGCCAGCAGCGTATCCTGGGACAGCTACGAGCAGTACTTC
v_call: TRBV18; clone_size: NA; d_call: TRBD1; j_call: TRBJ2-3; cdr3_aa: CASSPADRGLGIATQYF; cdr3_nt: TGTGCCAGCTCACCAGCGGACAGGGGGCTCGGCATAGCTACGCAGTATTTT
v_call: TRBV14; clone_size: NA; d_call: NA; j_call: TRBJ1-1; cdr3_aa: CASSRTLQGTEAFF; cdr3_nt: TGTGCCAGCAGCCGAACCTTACAGGGAACTGAAGCTTTCTTT
v_call: TRBV18; clone_size: NA; d_call: NA; j_call: TRBJ1-5; cdr3_aa: CASSPSLGNQPQHF; cdr3_nt: TGTGCCAGCTCACCTAGCCTGGGCAATCAGCCCCAGCATTTT
v_call: TRBV5-1; clone_size: NA; d_call: NA; j_call: TRBJ2-4; cdr3_aa: CASSSDPGLAKNIQYF; cdr3_nt: TGCGCCAGCAGCTCAGACCCGGGACTAGCCAAAAACATTCAGTACTTC
v_call: TRBV5-6; clone_size: NA; d_call: TRBD2; j_call: TRBJ2-3; cdr3_aa: CASSPSLGGGDTQYF; cdr3_nt: TGTGCCAGCAGCCCATCCCTTGGGGGGGGAGATACGCAGTATTTT
v_call: TRBV18; clone_size: NA; d_call: TRBD1; j_call: TRBJ1-2; cdr3_aa: CASSPGTGNYGYTF; cdr3_nt: TGTGCCAGCTCACCCGGGACAGGGAACTATGGCTACACCTTC
v_call: TRBV13; clone_size: NA; d_call: NA; j_call: TRBJ1-1; cdr3_aa: CASSTRWANTEAFF; cdr3_nt: TGTGCCAGCAGCACCCGGTGGGCGAACACTGAAGCTTTCTTT
v_call: TRBV27; clone_size: NA; d_call: TRBD1; j_call: TRBJ1-2; cdr3_aa: CASSFAGGGNYGYTF; cdr3_nt: TGTGCCAGCAGTTTTGCAGGGGGCGGTAACTATGGCTACACCTTC
v_call: TRBV19; clone_size: few; d_call: NA; j_call: TRBJ2-2; cdr3_aa: CASSYQPRGGELFF; cdr3_nt: TGTGCCAGTAGTTATCAGCCCCGGGGCGGGGAGCTGTTTTTT
v_call: TRBV9; clone_size: NA; d_call: TRBD1; j_call: TRBJ1-1; cdr3_aa: CASSSQGAGAFF; cdr3_nt: TGTGCCAGCAGCTCGCAGGGGGCAGGAGCTTTCTTT
v_call: TRBV6-2/TRBV6-3; clone_size: once; d_call: NA; j_call: TRBJ2-5; cdr3_aa: CASSPFRRGGQETQYF; cdr3_nt: TGTGCCAGCAGTCCCTTCAGGAGGGGGGGACAAGAGACCCAGTACTTC
v_call: TRBV6-5; clone_size: NA; d_call: TRBD1; j_call: TRBJ1-1; cdr3_aa: CASSYERDRNTEAFF; cdr3_nt: TGTGCCAGCAGTTACGAACGGGACAGGAACACTGAAGCTTTCTTT
v_call: TRBV4-2; clone_size: NA; d_call: TRBD1; j_call: TRBJ1-1; cdr3_aa: CASSTREGAVTEAFF; cdr3_nt: TGTGCCAGCAGCACCCGGGAGGGGGCAGTCACTGAAGCTTTCTTT
v_call: TRBV27; clone_size: NA; d_call: TRBD2; j_call: TRBJ2-3; cdr3_aa: CASRTVFGRGAAMVGTQYF; cdr3_nt: TGTGCCAGCAGGACCGTATTTGGGCGGGGGGCCGCCATGGTGGGTACGCAGTATTTT
v_call: TRBV11-2; clone_size: NA; d_call: NA; j_call: TRBJ2-7; cdr3_aa: CASSLRQGYEQYF; cdr3_nt: TGTGCCAGCAGCTTGAGGCAGGGCTACGAGCAGTACTTC
v_call: TRBV19; clone_size: NA; d_call: NA; j_call: TRBJ1-2; cdr3_aa: CASTLGRVNYGYTF; cdr3_nt: TGTGCCAGCACACTAGGACGGGTTAACTATGGCTACACCTTC
v_call: TRBV9; clone_size: NA; d_call: NA; j_call: TRBJ2-5; cdr3_aa: CASSVSGQETQYF; cdr3_nt: TGTGCCAGCAGCGTATCAGGACAAGAGACCCAGTACTTC
v_call: TRBV2; clone_size: NA; d_call: NA; j_call: TRBJ1-5; cdr3_aa: CASSEAARGNQPQHF; cdr3_nt: TGTGCCAGCAGTGAGGCGGCCAGGGGTAATCAGCCCCAGCATTTT
v_call: TRBV19; clone_size: NA; d_call: NA; j_call: TRBJ2-2; cdr3_aa: CASSIVRGFLSTGELFF; cdr3_nt: TGTGCCAGTAGTATAGTTCGAGGGTTTCTGAGCACCGGGGAGCTGTTTTTT
v_call: TRBV9; clone_size: NA; d_call: TRBD1; j_call: TRBJ1-2; cdr3_aa: CASSTNSGQGFGGYTF; cdr3_nt: TGTGCCAGCAGCACCAATTCGGGACAGGGGTTTGGAGGCTACACCTTC
v_call: TRBV4-3; clone_size: NA; d_call: TRBD1; j_call: TRBJ2-7; cdr3_aa: CASSQGTGFYEQYF; cdr3_nt: TGCGCCAGCAGCCAAGGGACAGGATTCTACGAGCAGTACTTC
v_call: TRBV19; clone_size: NA; d_call: NA; j_call: TRBJ2-6; cdr3_aa: CASSIHSGANVLTF; cdr3_nt: TGTGCCAGTAGTATACACTCTGGGGCCAACGTCCTGACTTTC
v_call: TRBV29-1; clone_size: NA; d_call: NA; j_call: TRBJ1-2; cdr3_aa: CSVEDRGLGYGYTF; cdr3_nt: TGCAGCGTTGAAGACAGGGGCCTTGGCTATGGCTACACCTTC
v_call: TRBV29-1; clone_size: NA; d_call: TRBD1; j_call: TRBJ2-3; cdr3_aa: CSVHTGGGTDTQYF; cdr3_nt: TGCAGCGTTCACACAGGGGGCGGCACAGATACGCAGTATTTT
v_call: TRBV5-1; clone_size: NA; d_call: TRBD1; j_call: TRBJ1-2; cdr3_aa: CASSPGQGAQGYTF; cdr3_nt: TGCGCCAGCAGCCCCGGACAGGGGGCGCAGGGCTACACCTTC
v_call: TRBV4-3; clone_size: NA; d_call: NA; j_call: TRBJ1-2; cdr3_aa: CASSPPGGGGYGYTF; cdr3_nt: TGCGCCAGCAGCCCCCCGGGGGGTGGGGGCTATGGCTACACCTTC
v_call: TRBV2; clone_size: NA; d_call: NA; j_call: TRBJ2-5; cdr3_aa: CASSFLGAQETQYF; cdr3_nt: TGTGCCAGCAGCTTCTTGGGGGCACAGGAGACCCAGTACTTC
v_call: TRBV28; clone_size: few; d_call: NA; j_call: TRBJ1-6; cdr3_aa: CASSSSVETLHF; cdr3_nt: TGTGCCAGCAGTTCGTCGGTAGAAACCCTCCACTTT
v_call: TRBV9; clone_size: NA; d_call: NA; j_call: TRBJ1-5; cdr3_aa: CASSVGGYGQPQHF; cdr3_nt: TGTGCCAGCAGCGTAGGGGGCTATGGTCAGCCCCAGCATTTT
v_call: TRBV27; clone_size: NA; d_call: NA; j_call: TRBJ2-7; cdr3_aa: CASSLSYSGSYEQYF; cdr3_nt: TGTGCCAGCAGTTTATCGTACTCCGGCTCCTACGAGCAGTACTTC
v_call: TRBV19; clone_size: NA; d_call: TRBD1; j_call: TRBJ2-1; cdr3_aa: CASSISGQNEQFF; cdr3_nt: TGTGCCAGTAGTATATCGGGACAGAATGAGCAGTTCTTC
v_call: TRBV30; clone_size: NA; d_call: TRBD1; j_call: TRBJ1-1; cdr3_aa: CAWSFGTVAFF; cdr3_nt: TGTGCCTGGAGTTTCGGGACAGTTGCTTTCTTT
v_call: TRBV5-1; clone_size: NA; d_call: TRBD2; j_call: TRBJ2-3; cdr3_aa: CASSLAGEITDTQYF; cdr3_nt: TGCGCCAGCAGCCTAGCGGGGGAAATCACAGATACGCAGTATTTT
v_call: TRBV18; clone_size: NA; d_call: NA; j_call: TRBJ1-3; cdr3_aa: CASSRGSGNTIYF; cdr3_nt: TGTGCCAGCTCACGCGGATCTGGAAACACCATATATTTT
v_call: TRBV21-1; clone_size: NA; d_call: NA; j_call: TRBJ1-2; cdr3_aa: CASSIWTAPRNYGYTF; cdr3_nt: TGTGCCAGCAGCATTTGGACAGCACCTAGAAACTATGGCTACACCTTC
v_call: TRBV5-1; clone_size: NA; d_call: NA; j_call: TRBJ1-6; cdr3_aa: CASSLVKTGYGSPLHF; cdr3_nt: TGCGCCAGCAGCTTGGTCAAGACAGGTTATGGTTCACCCCTCCACTTT
v_call: TRBV18; clone_size: NA; d_call: NA; j_call: TRBJ2-5; cdr3_aa: CASSPLIRTEGKETQYF; cdr3_nt: TGTGCCAGCTCACCACTTATAAGGACGGAGGGTAAAGAGACCCAGTACTTC
v_call: TRBV27; clone_size: NA; d_call: TRBD1; j_call: TRBJ2-1; cdr3_aa: CASSAGQGAREQFF; cdr3_nt: TGTGCCAGCAGTGCAGGACAGGGGGCACGGGAGCAGTTCTTC
v_call: TRBV6-1; clone_size: NA; d_call: TRBD1; j_call: TRBJ1-5; cdr3_aa: CASSEDLTGTSNQPQHF; cdr3_nt: TGTGCCAGCAGTGAAGATCTGACAGGGACTAGCAATCAGCCCCAGCATTTT
v_call: TRBV4-3; clone_size: few; d_call: NA; j_call: TRBJ1-2; cdr3_aa: CASSSSFGYTF; cdr3_nt: TGCGCCAGCAGCTCTTCGTTCGGCTACACCTTC